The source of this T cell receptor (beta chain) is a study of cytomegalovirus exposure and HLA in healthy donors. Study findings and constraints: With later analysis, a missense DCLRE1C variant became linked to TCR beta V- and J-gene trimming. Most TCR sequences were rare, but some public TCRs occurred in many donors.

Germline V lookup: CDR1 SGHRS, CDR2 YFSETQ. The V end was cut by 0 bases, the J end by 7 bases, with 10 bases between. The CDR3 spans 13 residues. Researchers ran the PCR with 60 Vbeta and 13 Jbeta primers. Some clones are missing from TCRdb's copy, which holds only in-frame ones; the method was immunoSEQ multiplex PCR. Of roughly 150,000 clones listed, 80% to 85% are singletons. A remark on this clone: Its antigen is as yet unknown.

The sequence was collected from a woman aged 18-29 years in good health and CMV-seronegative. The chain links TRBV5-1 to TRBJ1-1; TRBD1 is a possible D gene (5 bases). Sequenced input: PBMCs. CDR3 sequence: CASSLGWGDEAFF. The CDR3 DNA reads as TGCGCCAGCAGCTTGGGGTGGGGGGATGAAGCTTTCTTT.